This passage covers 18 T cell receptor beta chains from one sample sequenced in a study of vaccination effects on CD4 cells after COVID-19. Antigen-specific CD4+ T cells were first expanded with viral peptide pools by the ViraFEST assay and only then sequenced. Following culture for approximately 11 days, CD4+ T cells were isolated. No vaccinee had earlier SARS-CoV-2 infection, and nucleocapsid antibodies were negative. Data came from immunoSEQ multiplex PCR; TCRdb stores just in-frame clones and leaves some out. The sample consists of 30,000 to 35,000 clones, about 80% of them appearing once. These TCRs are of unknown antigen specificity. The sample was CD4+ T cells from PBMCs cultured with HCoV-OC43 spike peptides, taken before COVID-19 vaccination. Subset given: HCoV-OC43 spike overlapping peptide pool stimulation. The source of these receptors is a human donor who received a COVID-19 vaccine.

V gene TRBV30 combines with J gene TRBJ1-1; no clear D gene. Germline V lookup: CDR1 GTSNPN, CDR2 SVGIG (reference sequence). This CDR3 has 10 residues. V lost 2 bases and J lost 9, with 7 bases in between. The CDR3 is CAWSSSKAFF. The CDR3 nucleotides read TGTGCCTGGAGTTCATCTAAAGCTTTCTTT.

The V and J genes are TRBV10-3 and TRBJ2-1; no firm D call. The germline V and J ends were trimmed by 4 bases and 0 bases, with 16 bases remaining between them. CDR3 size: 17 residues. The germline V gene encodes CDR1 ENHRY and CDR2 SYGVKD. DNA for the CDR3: TGTGCCATCAGTGGTGGCGGTAGTTCCGTCTCCTACAATGAGCAGTTCTTC. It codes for CAISGGGSSVSYNEQFF.

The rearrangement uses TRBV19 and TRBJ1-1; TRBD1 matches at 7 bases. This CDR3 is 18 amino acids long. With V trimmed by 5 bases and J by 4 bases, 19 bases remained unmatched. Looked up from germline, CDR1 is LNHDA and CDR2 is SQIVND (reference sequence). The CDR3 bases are TGTGCCAGTAGTCCAGGGACAGTCAAATATGAACATGGCACTGAAGCTTTCTTT. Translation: CASSPGTVKYEHGTEAFF. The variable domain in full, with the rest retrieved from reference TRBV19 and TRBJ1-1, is DGGITQSPKYLFRKEGQNVTLSCEQNLNHDAMYWYRQDPGQGLRLIYYSQIVNDFQKGDIAEGYSVSREKKESFPLTVTSAQKNPTAFYLCASSPGTVKYEHGTEAFFGQGTRLTVV.

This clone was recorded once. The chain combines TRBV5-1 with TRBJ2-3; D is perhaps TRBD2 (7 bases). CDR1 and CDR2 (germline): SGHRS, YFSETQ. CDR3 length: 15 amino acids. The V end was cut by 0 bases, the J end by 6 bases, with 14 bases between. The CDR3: CASSLVAGAGDTQYF. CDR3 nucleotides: TGCGCCAGCAGCTTGGTGGCGGGGGCGGGGGATACGCAGTATTTT.

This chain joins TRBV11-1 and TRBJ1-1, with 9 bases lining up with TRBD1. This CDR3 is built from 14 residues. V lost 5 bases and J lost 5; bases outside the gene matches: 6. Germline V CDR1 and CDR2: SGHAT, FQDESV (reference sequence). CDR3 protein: CASSQTGGRTEAFF. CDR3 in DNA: TGTGCCAGCAGCCAAACAGGGGGCAGAACTGAAGCTTTCTTT. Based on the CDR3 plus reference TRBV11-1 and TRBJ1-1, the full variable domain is EAEVAQSPRYKITEKSQAVAFWCDPISGHATLYWYRQILGQGPELLVQFQDESVVDDSQLPKDRFSAERLKGVDSTLKIQPAELGDSAMYLCASSQTGGRTEAFFGQGTRLTVV.

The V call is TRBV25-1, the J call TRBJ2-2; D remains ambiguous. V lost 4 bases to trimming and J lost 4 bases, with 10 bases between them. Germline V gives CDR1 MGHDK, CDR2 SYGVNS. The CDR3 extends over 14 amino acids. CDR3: CASSARRVTGELFF. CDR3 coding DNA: TGTGCCAGCAGTGCCCGTCGAGTCACCGGGGAGCTGTTTTTT.

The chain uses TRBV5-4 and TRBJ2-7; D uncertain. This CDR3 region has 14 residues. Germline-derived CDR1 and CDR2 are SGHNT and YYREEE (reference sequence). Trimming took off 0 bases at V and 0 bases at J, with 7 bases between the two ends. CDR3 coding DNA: TGTGCCAGCAGCTTGGAGGGTAGCTCCTACGAGCAGTACTTC. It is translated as CASSLEGSSYEQYF. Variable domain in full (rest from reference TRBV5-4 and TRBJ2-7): ETGVTQSPTHLIKTRGQQVTLRCSSQSGHNTVSWYQQALGQGPQFIFQYYREEENGRGNFPPRFSGLQFPNYSSELNVNALELDDSALYLCASSLEGSSYEQYFGPGTRLTVT.

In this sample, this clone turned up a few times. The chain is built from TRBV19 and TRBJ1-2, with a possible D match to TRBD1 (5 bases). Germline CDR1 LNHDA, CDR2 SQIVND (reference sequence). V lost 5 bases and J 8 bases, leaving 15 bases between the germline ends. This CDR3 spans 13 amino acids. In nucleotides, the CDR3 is TGTGCCAGTAGTTGGCGGGATGGGGACGGCTACACCTTC. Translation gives CASSWRDGDGYTF.

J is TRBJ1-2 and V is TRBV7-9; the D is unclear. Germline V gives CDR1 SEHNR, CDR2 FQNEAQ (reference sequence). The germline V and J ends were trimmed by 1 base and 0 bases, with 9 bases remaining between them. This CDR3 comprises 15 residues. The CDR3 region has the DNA TGTGCCAGCAGCTTAGGGAGGGTAGCTAACTATGGCTACACCTTC. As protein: CASSLGRVANYGYTF.

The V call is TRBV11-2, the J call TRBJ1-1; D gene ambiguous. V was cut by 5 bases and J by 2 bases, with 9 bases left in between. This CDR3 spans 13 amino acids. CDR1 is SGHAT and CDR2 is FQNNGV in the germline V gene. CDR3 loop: CASSVRTNTEAFF. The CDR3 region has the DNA TGTGCCAGCAGCGTGAGGACTAACACTGAAGCTTTCTTT.

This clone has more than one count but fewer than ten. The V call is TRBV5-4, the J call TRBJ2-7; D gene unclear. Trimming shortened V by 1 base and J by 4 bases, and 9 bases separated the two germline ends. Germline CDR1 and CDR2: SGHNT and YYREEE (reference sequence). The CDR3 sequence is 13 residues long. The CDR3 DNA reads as TGTGCCAGCAGCTTGAAAGGGCAGTACGAGCAGTACTTC. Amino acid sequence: CASSLKGQYEQYF.

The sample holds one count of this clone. CDR3 sequence (DNA): TGTGCCAGCAGCCCCGCCGTGAGGGACGGTTCACCCCTCCACTTT. As protein: CASSPAVRDGSPLHF. The chain has TRBV4-2 and TRBJ1-6, with D perhaps matching TRBD1 (5 bases). Germline CDR1 is LGHNA and CDR2 is YNFKEQ. V was shortened by 4 bases and J by 9 bases, with 16 bases between the two germline ends. This CDR3 is built from 15 residues.

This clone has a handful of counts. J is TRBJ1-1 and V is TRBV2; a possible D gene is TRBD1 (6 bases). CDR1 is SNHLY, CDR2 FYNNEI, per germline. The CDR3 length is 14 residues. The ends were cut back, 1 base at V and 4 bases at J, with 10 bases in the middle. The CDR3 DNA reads TGTGCCAGCAGTGAAGGGAGGGGGAGCACTGAAGCTTTCTTT. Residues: CASSEGRGSTEAFF.

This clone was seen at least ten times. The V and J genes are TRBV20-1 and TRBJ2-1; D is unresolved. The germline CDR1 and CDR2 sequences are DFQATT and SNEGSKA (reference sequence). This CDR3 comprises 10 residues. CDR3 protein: CSQGVDEQFF. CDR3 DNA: TGCAGCCAAGGAGTAGATGAGCAGTTCTTC.

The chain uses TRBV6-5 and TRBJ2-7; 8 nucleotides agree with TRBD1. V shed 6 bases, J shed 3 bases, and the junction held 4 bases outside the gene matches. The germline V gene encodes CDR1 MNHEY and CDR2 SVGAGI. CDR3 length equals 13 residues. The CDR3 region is CASRETGVYEQYF. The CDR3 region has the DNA TGTGCCAGCAGGGAGACAGGGGTCTACGAGCAGTACTTC.

CDR3 in DNA: TGTGCCAGCAGGGAGGGTTTTACCCAAGAGGTCGACTGTCAGTATTTT. Its translation: CASREGFTQEVDCQYF. The rearrangement joins TRBV6-6 to TRBJ2-3, with D perhaps TRBD2 (6 bases). The CDR3 has 16 amino acids. The germline V gene encodes CDR1 MNHNY and CDR2 SVGAGI (reference sequence). The V gene lost 6 bases and the J gene lost 12 bases, with 28 bases spanning the gap.

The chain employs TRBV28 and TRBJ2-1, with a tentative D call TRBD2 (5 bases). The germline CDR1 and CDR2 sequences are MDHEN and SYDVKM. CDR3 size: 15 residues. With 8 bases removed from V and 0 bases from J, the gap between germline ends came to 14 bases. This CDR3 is CASGLVGNSYNEQFF. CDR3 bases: TGTGCCAGCGGCCTAGTCGGGAACTCCTACAATGAGCAGTTCTTC.

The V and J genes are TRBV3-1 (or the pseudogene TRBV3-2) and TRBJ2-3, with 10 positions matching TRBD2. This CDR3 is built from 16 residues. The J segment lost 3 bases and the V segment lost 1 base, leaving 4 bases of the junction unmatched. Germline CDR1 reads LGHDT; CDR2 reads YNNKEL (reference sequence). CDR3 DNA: TGTGCCAGCAGCCAAGTCTCTAGCGGGAGTACAGATACGCAGTATTTT. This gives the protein CASSQVSSGSTDTQYF.